These 27 T cell receptor beta chains were sequenced from one sample in a study of CD8+CD57+ T cells in acquired aplastic anemia. According to the study, genomic DNA was the template for TCR beta VDJ and CDR3 profiling. MiXCR, applied by TCRdb to the reads, yields one record per CDR3 protein. The table lists some 120,000 distinct CDR3 sequences, over 45% of them singletons, with 2% to 3% in the top ten. The material sequenced was sorted CD4+, CD8+, or CD8+CD57+ T cells (not recorded which) from PBMCs. The origin of the receptors is a human donor in good health, serving as a control.

This clonotype was recorded at least ten times. This chain joins TRBV7-2 and TRBJ2-2; 8 positions match TRBD2. This CDR3 is built from 15 residues. V was clipped by 5 bases and J by 6 bases; unmatched bases: 8. Germline V gene data show CDR1 as SGHTA and CDR2 as FQGNSA. The CDR3 DNA follows: TGTGCCAGCAGCCCGGCTCTGCGGGGGGCCGGGGAGCTGTTTTTT. Translation: CASSPALRGAGELFF.

Many counts were recorded for this clonotype. V and J are TRBV29-1 and TRBJ2-7, with a tentative D call TRBD1 (6 bases). There are 14 residues in the CDR3. Germline CDR1 SQVTM, CDR2 ANQGSEA. V was clipped by 4 bases and J by 8 bases, with 21 bases between them. The CDR3 DNA reads TGCAGCGTTGGCTTGGATCCCTCCGGGACAAAGCAGTACTTC. This translates into CSVGLDPSGTKQYF.

This clonotype was counted many times. The chain combines TRBV29-1 with TRBJ1-6, with a weak D call TRBD1 (6 bases). Germline V lookup: CDR1 SQVTM, CDR2 ANQGSEA. Trimming shortened V by 2 bases and J by 6 bases, and 8 bases separated the two germline ends. CDR3 length equals 13 residues. Written as DNA, the CDR3 is TGCAGCGTTGAAACAGGGTTTAATTCACCCCTCCACTTT. It codes for CSVETGFNSPLHF.

The chain is built from TRBV7-3 and TRBJ1-1; D unclear. Germline V CDR1 and CDR2: SGHTA, FQGTGA. Trimming took 6 bases from V and 2 from J, leaving 10 bases between them. The CDR3 length is 13 residues. CDR3 DNA: TGTGCCAGCAGGGGCAGGAGCAACACTGAAGCTTTCTTT. It yields the protein CASRGRSNTEAFF. Looking up the rest from reference TRBV7-3 and TRBJ1-1 gives the full variable domain: GAGVSQTPSNKVTEKGKYVELRCDPISGHTALYWYRQSLGQGPEFLIYFQGTGAADDSGLPNDRFFAVRPEGSVSTLKIQRTERGDSAVYLCASRGRSNTEAFFGQGTRLTVV.

This clonotype was detected only a few times. This chain links TRBV10-2 with TRBJ1-4; 7 bases are a match to TRBD1. The CDR3 spans 16 residues. Germline CDR1 and CDR2: WSHSY and SAAADI. With 4 bases clipped from V and 3 bases from J, the junction kept 8 bases outside the gene matches. The CDR3, as DNA: TGCGCCAGCAGTGTTGCAGGGGGTTTGTCTAATGAAAAACTGTTTTTT. Its protein is CASSVAGGLSNEKLFF.

The chain is built from TRBV20-1 and TRBJ2-7; 11 bases map to TRBD1. CDR3 size: 17 residues. Germline CDR1 DFQATT, CDR2 SNEGSKA (reference sequence). V was pared by 7 bases and J by 0 bases, with 14 bases of the junction left unmatched. The DNA of the CDR3 is TGCAGTGTCCCAGGACAGGGGGCCCTTTGGAGCTCCTACGAGCAGTACTTC. Protein sequence: CSVPGQGALWSSYEQYF.

This clonotype was counted at least ten times. This chain joins TRBV19 and TRBJ1-1, with a weak D call TRBD1 (5 bases). From germline, CDR1 is LNHDA and CDR2 SQIVND (reference sequence). V shed 1 base and J shed 3 bases, with 12 bases lying between them. The CDR3 loop spans 15 amino acids. This CDR3 reads CASSIGGVAYTEAFF. As DNA, the CDR3 is TGTGCCAGTAGTATAGGGGGGGTCGCTTACACTGAAGCTTTCTTT.

This rearrangement joins TRBV12-3 or TRBV12-4 to TRBJ2-7; D is perhaps TRBD2 (5 bases). Trimming removed 6 bases at V and 6 bases at J, with 9 bases between. This CDR3 is built from 11 residues. In DNA, the CDR3 is TGTGCCAGCAGCTCTCGGGGCGAGCAGTACTTC. Translating gives CASSSRGEQYF.

Notes on this clonotype: This clone may be a read error of a much larger clone one base away. Because it lacks the conserved phenylalanine or tryptophan at the end, this CDR3 is likely a read error. The chain combines TRBV11-2 with TRBJ1-3; 12 bases map to TRBD1. The V segment lost 5 bases and the J segment 2 bases; nucleotides outside the gene matches: 4. CDR1 and CDR2 from the germline V gene are SGHAT and FQNNGV. There are 16 residues in the CDR3. The CDR3 loop reads CASSPGTGGTGNTIYS. CDR3 sequence (DNA): TGTGCCAGCAGCCCCGGGACAGGGGGCACTGGAAACACCATATATTCT.

This clonotype was observed once. The rearrangement uses TRBV20-1 and TRBJ1-6; a possible D gene is TRBD1 (6 bases). The CDR3 runs to 13 residues. V lost 1 base to trimming and J lost 10 bases, with 11 bases between them. Germline values: CDR1 DFQATT, CDR2 SNEGSKA (reference sequence). The CDR3 is CSARAGVESPLHF. CDR3 DNA sequence: TGCAGTGCTAGAGCAGGGGTAGAATCACCCCTCCACTTT.

The table lists this clonotype with a few counts. This clone may be a read error of a much larger clone one base away. V usage is TRBV20-1 and J usage is TRBJ1-1; TRBD1 might be the D (5 bases). CDR3 length: 16 residues. Germline CDR1 and CDR2: DFQATT and SNEGSKA (reference sequence). V shed 3 bases and J shed 10 bases, with 27 bases lying between them. CDR3 amino acids: CSASLAGRSWSGGAFF. CDR3 coding DNA: TGCAGTGCTAGTTTGGCAGGGCGGTCTTGGTCGGGAGGAGCTTTCTTT.

In this sample, this clonotype turned up many times. V usage is TRBV11-2 and J usage is TRBJ2-1, with D maybe TRBD1 (6 bases). Looked up from germline, CDR1 is SGHAT and CDR2 is FQNNGV. The CDR3 sequence is 15 residues long. Trimming stripped 5 bases from V and 0 bases from J, with 11 bases between. CDR3 sequence: CASSRGQSSYNEQFF. The CDR3 DNA reads as TGTGCCAGCAGCCGTGGACAGAGCTCCTACAATGAGCAGTTCTTC.

This chain joins TRBV7-9 and TRBJ2-3; D perhaps matches TRBD1 (5 bases). The CDR3 is 12 residues long. V was pared by 9 bases and J by 7 bases, with 14 bases between. Germline V gene data show CDR1 as SEHNR and CDR2 as FQNEAQ (reference sequence). For the CDR3, the DNA is TGTGCCAGTCAACAGGAACCAAATACGCAGTATTTT. It specifies CASQQEPNTQYF.

This clonotype was seen a handful of times. This chain joins TRBV18 and TRBJ2-1, with D unclear. Germline V CDR1 and CDR2: KGHSH, LQKENI. V lost 0 bases to trimming and J lost 0 bases, with 9 bases between them. This CDR3 spans 16 amino acids. The CDR3 DNA sequence: TGTGCCAGCTCACCACCGGGCCTGAACTCCTACAATGAGCAGTTCTTC. It specifies CASSPPGLNSYNEQFF.

The rearrangement joins TRBV25-1 to TRBJ1-6; D is undetermined. Trimming took off 5 bases at V and 1 base at J, with 24 bases between the two ends. The CDR3 spans 20 residues. From germline, CDR1 is MGHDK and CDR2 SYGVNS. Here the CDR3 reads CASSPDPRLIPWSYNSPLHF. The CDR3 DNA sequence: TGTGCCAGCAGTCCTGATCCCAGACTTATCCCCTGGTCCTATAATTCACCCCTCCACTTT.

A single count supports this clonotype. A much larger clone sits a single nucleotide away, making a read error possible. The chain recombines TRBV6-2 or TRBV6-3 with TRBJ2-1, with D maybe TRBD2 (6 bases). Germline V gene lookup returns CDR1 MNHEY and CDR2 SVGEGT. V shed 8 bases and J shed 5 bases, with 16 bases lying between them. CDR3 length: 14 residues. The CDR3 here is CASLEMGRNNEQFF. The CDR3 DNA follows: TGTGCCAGCCTCGAGATGGGGAGGAACAATGAGCAGTTCTTC.

The CDR3 coding sequence is TGCAGTTCAACCGGGACAGGGACCAATGAGCAGTTCTTC. Protein: CSSTGTGTNEQFF. The rearrangement uses TRBV29-1 and TRBJ2-1; TRBD1 aligns across 9 bases. The CDR3 is 13 residues long. CDR1 is SQVTM and CDR2 is ANQGSEA in the germline V gene.

The J gene is TRBJ2-7, the V gene TRBV6-2 or TRBV6-3; TRBD1 matches 9 bases. The CDR3 is 15 residues long. Trimming removed 0 bases from V and 4 bases from J; junction bases left unmatched: 4. Germline V lookup: CDR1 MNHEY, CDR2 SVGEGT. CDR3 region: CASSYSGDREYEQYF. CDR3 nucleotides: TGTGCCAGCAGTTACTCGGGGGACAGGGAGTACGAGCAGTACTTC.

V and J are TRBV24-1 and TRBJ2-2, with 8 bases that match TRBD1. The CDR3 has 17 residues. V gave up 6 bases and J gave up 5 bases; unmatched junction bases: 13. CDR1 is KGHDR and CDR2 is SFDVKD in the germline V gene. In nucleotides, the CDR3 is TGTGCCACCAGTCGTTCTGGGGTGACAGGGGAAACCGGGGAGCTGTTTTTT. It yields the protein CATSRSGVTGETGELFF.

This clonotype has ten or more counts. V gene TRBV19 combines with J gene TRBJ1-1; D is unclear. Trimming shortened V by 10 bases and J by 11 bases, and 17 bases separated the two germline ends. Germline assignment: CDR1 LNHDA and CDR2 SQIVND (reference sequence). There are 11 residues in the CDR3. As DNA, the CDR3 is TGTGCCACCCTCGGAGGATCTTCGGCTTTCTTT. This gives the protein CATLGGSSAFF.

This clonotype was counted many times. The chain links TRBV7-2 to TRBJ2-7; a weak D match, TRBD1 (7 bases). Looked up from germline, CDR1 is SGHTA and CDR2 is FQGNSA. The CDR3 spans 14 residues. The germline V and J ends were trimmed by 2 bases and 3 bases, with 11 bases remaining between them. The CDR3, as DNA: TGTGCCAGCAGCTTACAGGGGGGCCGCTACGAGCAGTACTTC. Its protein is CASSLQGGRYEQYF. The full variable domain, its missing parts supplied by reference TRBV7-2 and TRBJ2-7, is GAGVSQSPSNKVTEKGKDVELRCDPISGHTALYWYRQSLGQGLEFLIYFQGNSAPDKSGLPSDRFSAERTGGSVSTLTIQRTQQEDSAVYLCASSLQGGRYEQYFGPGTRLTVT.

This clonotype has a handful of counts. The chain carries TRBV24-1 and TRBJ1-1; D remains unclear. Germline values: CDR1 KGHDR, CDR2 SFDVKD. The V and J ends lost 3 bases and 1 base respectively, with 5 bases between them. The length of the CDR3 is 13 residues. The CDR3 DNA reads as TGTGCCACCAGTGATATTCAGAACACTGAAGCTTTCTTT. Protein product: CATSDIQNTEAFF.

On this clonotype: One end of the junction fails to match germline, which may point to a read error. The V and J genes are TRBV4-2 and TRBJ2-5; 9 bases line up with TRBD2. From germline, CDR1 is LGHNA and CDR2 YNFKEQ. CDR3 length: 18 amino acids. CDR3 amino acids: CASSKEVWLAGSQETQYF. CDR3 sequence (DNA): TGTGCCAGCAGCAAAGAGGTCTGGCTAGCGGGGAGCCAAGAGACCCAGTACTTC.

The chain combines TRBV2 with TRBJ2-7; D remains unclear. This CDR3 is built from 14 residues. Germline V gene data show CDR1 as SNHLY and CDR2 as FYNNEI. V lost 6 bases to trimming and J lost 1 base, with 13 bases between them. Here the CDR3 reads CASSPDRNSYEQYF. CDR3 bases: TGTGCCAGCAGCCCCGACCGGAATTCCTACGAGCAGTACTTC.

This clonotype was counted at least ten times. The chain combines TRBV19 with TRBJ1-2; maybe TRBD1 (5 bases). The germline gives CDR1 LNHDA, CDR2 SQIVND (reference sequence). CDR3 length: 15 amino acids. Trimming removed 9 bases at V and 4 bases at J, with 21 bases between. The CDR3 is CASNRVEGRGYGYTF. For the CDR3, the DNA is TGTGCCAGCAATAGGGTTGAGGGACGCGGCTATGGCTACACCTTC.

The rearrangement links TRBV19 to TRBJ2-7, with D tentatively TRBD1 (6 bases). Germline loops: CDR1 LNHDA, CDR2 SQIVND (reference sequence). Deletions cut 4 bases from V and 0 bases from J, with 10 bases between. The CDR3 contains 14 residues. CDR3 nucleotides: TGTGCCAGTAGTAACCAGGGGCTCTCCTACGAGCAGTACTTC. Its translation is CASSNQGLSYEQYF. The full variable domain, its missing parts supplied by reference TRBV19 and TRBJ2-7, is DGGITQSPKYLFRKEGQNVTLSCEQNLNHDAMYWYRQDPGQGLRLIYYSQIVNDFQKGDIAEGYSVSREKKESFPLTVTSAQKNPTAFYLCASSNQGLSYEQYFGPGTRLTVT.

The chain employs TRBV29-1 and TRBJ2-7, with TRBD1 matching 12 bases. Germline CDR1 is SQVTM and CDR2 is ANQGSEA. This CDR3 is built from 12 residues. V lost 8 bases to trimming and J lost 5 bases; unmatched junction nucleotides: 4. CDR3 in amino acids: CSPGTGGDEQYF. CDR3 DNA sequence: TGCAGCCCCGGGACAGGGGGCGACGAGCAGTACTTC.